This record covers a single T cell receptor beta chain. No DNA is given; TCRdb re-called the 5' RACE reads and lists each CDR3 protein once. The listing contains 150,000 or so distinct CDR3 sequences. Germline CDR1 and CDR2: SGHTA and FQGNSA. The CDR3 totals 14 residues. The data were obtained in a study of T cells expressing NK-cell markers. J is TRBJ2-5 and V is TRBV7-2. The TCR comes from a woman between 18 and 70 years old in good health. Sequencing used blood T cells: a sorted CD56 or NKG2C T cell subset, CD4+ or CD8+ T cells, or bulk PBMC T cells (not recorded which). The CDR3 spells CASSFNGDQETQYF.